Detailed here is one TCR beta chain. The sample is drawn from a study of blood T cell repertoires in COVID-19. TCRdb's table, derived via immunoSEQ multiplex PCR, lists solely in-frame clones and lacks some. The data show roughly 150,000 clones, with roughly 82% seen just once and 12% to 15% held by the top ten. The CDR3 has 13 residues. V was pared by 6 bases and J by 0 bases, with 8 bases between. Germline lookup yields CDR1 LGHDT and CDR2 YNNKEL (reference sequence). V and J are TRBV3-1 (or the pseudogene TRBV3-2) and TRBJ1-2; TRBD1 is a possible D gene (5 bases). The clonotype originates from a human donor with acute or convalescent COVID-19. The donor label of this sample is uncertain. Sequencing input: peripheral blood. CDR3 DNA: TGTGCCAGCAGTCTGACAGCTAACTATGGCTACACCTTC. Protein: CASSLTANYGYTF.